These T cell receptor beta chains were read from a single sample in a study of cytomegalovirus exposure and HLA in healthy donors. Repertoires were generated with immunoSEQ multiplex PCR, while TCRdb's copy carries only in-frame clones and drops some. The sample includes 110,000 to 150,000 clones, 88% of them seen just once. What was sequenced was PBMCs. Receptor source: a young woman in good health and CMV-seropositive. The CDR3 runs from the conserved cysteine through the conserved F or W. A D gene is named only where the DNA matches it firmly. Clone size is stated in some rows and not others, as once, few, many or a class when expanded.

j_call v_call d_call clone_size cdr3_nt cdr3_aa
TRBJ2-5 TRBV28 TRBD1 once TGTGCCAGCAGTTTCGCGGGACAGGGCCAAGAGACCCAGTACTTC CASSFAGQGQETQYF
TRBJ2-1 TRBV7-6 . . TGTGCCAGCAGCTCAGGACCTCGGGAACACAATGAGCAGTTCTTC CASSSGPREHNEQFF
TRBJ2-5 TRBV10-3 . . TGTGCCATCAGTGAGACTTTTACTACGACCCAGTACTTC CAISETFTTTQYF
TRBJ1-2 TRBV19 TRBD1 . TGTGCCAGTCTTAAACAGGGGAGTGGCCCCAATGGCTACACCTTC CASLKQGSGPNGYTF
TRBJ1-6 TRBV5-1 TRBD1 . TGCGCCAGCAGCTTGGAGGGACAGGGTAATTCACCCCTCCACTTT CASSLEGQGNSPLHF
TRBJ2-2 TRBV14 TRBD2 . TGTGCCAGCAGCCGGCTTCGCGGGGGGAGCACCGGGGAGCTGTTTTTT CASSRLRGGSTGELFF
TRBJ1-1 TRBV6-1 . . TGTGCCAGCAGGTGGGGAGGGGAGAACACTGAAGCTTTCTTT CASRWGGENTEAFF
TRBJ2-1 TRBV30 TRBD2 few TGTGCCTGGAGTGAGACTAGCGGGAGCTCCTACAATGAGCAGTTCTTC CAWSETSGSSYNEQFF
TRBJ2-1 TRBV27 . . TGTGCCAGCAGACCCGGGACTCAGTACAATGAGCAGTTCTTC CASRPGTQYNEQFF
TRBJ1-6 TRBV28 . once TGTGCCAGCAGTCCACAGGGCCAAACCTTTTGGTCACCCCTCCACTTT CASSPQGQTFWSPLHF
TRBJ1-2 TRBV19 . . TGTGCCAGTAGTATTTTTACTACCCCCTCCTATGGCTACACCTTC CASSIFTTPSYGYTF
TRBJ2-5 TRBV13 . few TGTGCCAGCAGTGATCAGGAGACCCAGTACTTC CASSDQETQYF
TRBJ2-7 TRBV7-3 TRBD2 . TGTGCCAGCAGCTTACAAGCGGGGGGAGACGAGCAGTACTTC CASSLQAGGDEQYF
TRBJ1-6 TRBV19 . few TGTGCCAGTAGTTCCCAGGGGCATTCACCCCTCCACTTT CASSSQGHSPLHF
TRBJ1-2 TRBV5-1 TRBD1 few TGCGCCAGCAGCAAAAGGACAGGGCGGAACTATGGCTACACCTTC CASSKRTGRNYGYTF
TRBJ1-6 TRBV30 TRBD1 once TGTGCCTGGAACGGAGGGGGCGCCAGTTCACCCCTCCACTTT CAWNGGGASSPLHF
TRBJ2-5 TRBV7-2 TRBD1 . TGTGCCAGCAGCTGGCAGGGGGCAAGGGAGACCCAGTACTTC CASSWQGARETQYF
TRBJ2-1 TRBV5-1 TRBD2 . TGCGCCAGCAGCTTGGTAGCGGGGGATTACAATGAGCAGTTCTTC CASSLVAGDYNEQFF
TRBJ2-5 TRBV5-1 TRBD1 . TGCGCCAGCAGCTTAAGGGGGCCAGAGACCCAGTACTTC CASSLRGPETQYF
TRBJ1-6 TRBV14 TRBD1 . TGTGCCAGCAGCCGCGGGACAGGTCTCCATAATTCACCCCTCCACTTT CASSRGTGLHNSPLHF
TRBJ2-7 TRBV6-6 . . TGTGCCAGCAGTTACGCAACTGCGATTCCACCGGAGCAGTACTTC CASSYATAIPPEQYF
TRBJ2-3 TRBV19 TRBD2 . TGTGCCAGTAGAGGCTGGACTAGCTATGGAGATACGCAGTATTTT CASRGWTSYGDTQYF
TRBJ1-1 TRBV5-6 . . TGTGCCAGCAGCTTGTGGGTACAGGGCGACGGTGTTGAAGCTTTCTTT CASSLWVQGDGVEAFF
TRBJ1-4 TRBV10-1 . . TGCGCCAGCAGTGGCCAGGGAACGGAAAAACTGTTTTTT CASSGQGTEKLFF
TRBJ2-1 TRBV6-1 TRBD2 . TGTGCCAGCAGTGAAGAACCGGGACTAGCGGGGGGGCTCTACAATGAGCAGTTCTTC CASSEEPGLAGGLYNEQFF
TRBJ2-3 TRBV30 . once TGTGCCTGGAGTGTCGGGAACTTCGATACGCAGTATTTT CAWSVGNFDTQYF
TRBJ2-7 TRBV9 . . TGTGCCAGCAGCGTAGCGAGGGACTCCTACGAGCAGTACTTC CASSVARDSYEQYF
TRBJ1-1 TRBV25-1 TRBD1 . TGTGCCAGCAGTGCACCGACAGGGGGCGAGGTGCGCGCTTTCTTT CASSAPTGGEVRAFF
TRBJ2-2 TRBV7-9 . . TGTGCCAGCAGCTTAAGCGGCGGCGGGGAGCTGTTTTTT CASSLSGGGELFF
TRBJ2-5 TRBV2 . . TGTGCCACACTCGGGTCCAGGGGATCTGGGACCCAGTACTTC CATLGSRGSGTQYF
TRBJ1-2 TRBV4-3 . . TGCGCCAGCAGTCGGTTGAATGCGGTCTATGGCTACACCTTC CASSRLNAVYGYTF
TRBJ2-3 TRBV5-1 TRBD2 . TGCGCCAGCAGCTTACTAGCGTCAGATACGCAGTATTTT CASSLLASDTQYF
TRBJ2-5 TRBV5-1 TRBD2 . TGCGCCAGCAGCGGTCTTGCGGGAGATGGTTACCAAGAGACCCAGTACTTC CASSGLAGDGYQETQYF
TRBJ1-6 TRBV30 . . TGTGCCTGGAGTGTAGGGGTCAATTCACCCCTCCACTTT CAWSVGVNSPLHF
TRBJ2-7 TRBV7-8 TRBD2 . TGTGCCAGCAGCTCTTTAGGGGTGACTAGCGGGGCTTTCTACGAGCAGTACTTC CASSSLGVTSGAFYEQYF
TRBJ1-2 TRBV5-4 . . TGTGCCAGCAGCTTGGGGGCGGGTACTGACTATGGCTACACCTTC CASSLGAGTDYGYTF
TRBJ2-1 TRBV5-1 . once TGCGCCAGCAGTCGGGGCGGGGAGGTCTCCTACAATGAGCAGTTCTTC CASSRGGEVSYNEQFF
TRBJ1-3 TRBV10-1 TRBD1 . TGCGCCAGCAGTGGGGACAGGCATTGCTCTGGAAACACCATATATTTT CASSGDRHCSGNTIYF
TRBJ1-5 TRBV19 TRBD1 . TGTGCCAGTGGGAAAACAGGGGGCGATCAGCCCCAGCATTTT CASGKTGGDQPQHF
TRBJ1-1 TRBV30 . . TGTGCCTGGAGGAGCAGGTACAACACTGAAGCTTTCTTT CAWRSRYNTEAFF
TRBJ1-1 TRBV2 . . TGTGCCAGCAGTGATAGCTGGCGTGAAGCTTTCTTT CASSDSWREAFF
TRBJ1-2 TRBV18 . . TGTGCCAGCTCACCGGGCCAAATCGATGGCGGCTACACCTTC CASSPGQIDGGYTF
TRBJ2-3 TRBV28 . . TGTGCCAGCAGTTTCAACACAGATACGCAGTATTTT CASSFNTDTQYF
TRBJ2-7 TRBV27 TRBD1 . TGTGCCAGCAGTCCGTGGACAGGGGGCGTTGTCTACGAGCAGTACTTC CASSPWTGGVVYEQYF
TRBJ2-4 TRBV5-1 TRBD1 . TGCGCCAGCAGCAGGCAGGGGACAGCGGACATTCAGTACTTC CASSRQGTADIQYF
TRBJ2-7 TRBV2 . . TGTGCCAGCAGTGAAAACAGCCGATCCTACGAGCAGTACTTC CASSENSRSYEQYF
TRBJ1-2 TRBV5-4 . . TGTGCCAGCAGCGCGATGACGGGGATACTCTATGGCTACACCTTC CASSAMTGILYGYTF
TRBJ1-3 TRBV5-1 TRBD1 . TGCGCCAGCAGCTTGGCCGAGACAGGGCCGGGAAACACCATATATTTT CASSLAETGPGNTIYF
TRBJ2-3 TRBV5-1 . . TGCGCCAGCAGCTCCTGGCTCCCCACAGATACGCAGTATTTT CASSSWLPTDTQYF
TRBJ2-2 TRBV7-3 . . TGTGCCAGCAGCTGGGGGGCGAACACCGGGGAGCTGTTTTTT CASSWGANTGELFF
TRBJ2-3 TRBV19 . . TGTGCCAGTAGCCAAGGCCCGCGGGGCACAGATACGCAGTATTTT CASSQGPRGTDTQYF
TRBJ2-3 TRBV25-1 . . TGTGCCAGCAGTGAATGGGAGGGGGGCACTGTAACAGATACGCAGTATTTT CASSEWEGGTVTDTQYF
TRBJ1-5 TRBV7-9 . once TGTGCCAGCAGCTTGTCCGGGGATAGCAATCAGCCCCAGCATTTT CASSLSGDSNQPQHF
TRBJ1-1 TRBV4-2 TRBD1 . TGTGCCAGCAGACCGGGACAGGGGGCCGGGACTGAAGCTTTCTTT CASRPGQGAGTEAFF
TRBJ1-4 TRBV18 . . TGTGCCAGCTCACAGGGGAGGGAAAAACTGTTTTTT CASSQGREKLFF